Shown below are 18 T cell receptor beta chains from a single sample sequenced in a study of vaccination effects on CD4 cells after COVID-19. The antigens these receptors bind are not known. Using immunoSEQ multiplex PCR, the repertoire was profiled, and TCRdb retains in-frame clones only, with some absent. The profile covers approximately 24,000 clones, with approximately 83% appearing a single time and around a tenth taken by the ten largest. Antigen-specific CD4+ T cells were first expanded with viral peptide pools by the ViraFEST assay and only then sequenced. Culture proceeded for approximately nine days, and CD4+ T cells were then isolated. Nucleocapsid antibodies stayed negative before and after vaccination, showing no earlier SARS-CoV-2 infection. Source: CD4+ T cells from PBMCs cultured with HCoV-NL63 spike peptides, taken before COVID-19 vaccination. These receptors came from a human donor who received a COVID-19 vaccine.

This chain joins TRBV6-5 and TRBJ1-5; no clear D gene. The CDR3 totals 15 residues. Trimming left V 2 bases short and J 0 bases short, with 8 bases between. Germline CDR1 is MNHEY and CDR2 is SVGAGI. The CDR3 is CASSYGPNSNQPQHF. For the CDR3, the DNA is TGTGCCAGCAGTTACGGTCCTAATAGCAATCAGCCCCAGCATTTT.

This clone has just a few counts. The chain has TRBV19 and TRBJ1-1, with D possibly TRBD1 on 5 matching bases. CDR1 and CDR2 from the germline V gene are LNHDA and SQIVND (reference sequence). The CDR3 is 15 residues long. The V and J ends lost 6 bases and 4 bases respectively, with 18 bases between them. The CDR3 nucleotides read TGTGCCAGTAGCAAGGAGGGGCCAATGATCACTGAAGCTTTCTTT. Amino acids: CASSKEGPMITEAFF.

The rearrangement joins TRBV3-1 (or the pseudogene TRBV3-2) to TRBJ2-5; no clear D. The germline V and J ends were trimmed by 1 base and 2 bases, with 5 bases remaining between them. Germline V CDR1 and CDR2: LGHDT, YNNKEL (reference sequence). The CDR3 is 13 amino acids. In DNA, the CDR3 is TGTGCCAGCAGCCAAGTCAAGCAAGAGACCCAGTACTTC. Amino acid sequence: CASSQVKQETQYF.

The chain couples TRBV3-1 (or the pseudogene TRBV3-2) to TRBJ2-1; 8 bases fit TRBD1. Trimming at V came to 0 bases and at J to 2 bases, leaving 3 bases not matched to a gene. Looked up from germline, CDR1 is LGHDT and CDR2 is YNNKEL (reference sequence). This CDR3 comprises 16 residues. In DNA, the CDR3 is TGTGCCAGCAGCCAAGATGGCAGGGGGCCCTACAATGAGCAGTTCTTC. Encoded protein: CASSQDGRGPYNEQFF.

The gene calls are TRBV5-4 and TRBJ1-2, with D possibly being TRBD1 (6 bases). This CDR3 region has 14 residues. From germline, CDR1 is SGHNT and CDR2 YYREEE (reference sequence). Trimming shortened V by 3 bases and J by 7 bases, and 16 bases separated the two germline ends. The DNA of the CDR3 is TGTGCCAGCAGCTCGCGAACAGGGTTTGGTGGCTACACCTTC. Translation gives CASSSRTGFGGYTF.

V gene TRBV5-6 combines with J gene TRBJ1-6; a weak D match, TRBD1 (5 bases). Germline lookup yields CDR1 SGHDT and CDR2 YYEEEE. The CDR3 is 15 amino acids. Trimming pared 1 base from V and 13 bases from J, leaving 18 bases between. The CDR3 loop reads CASSLWGDPPRPLHF. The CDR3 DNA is TGTGCCAGCAGCTTGTGGGGGGACCCACCCCGTCCCCTCCACTTT.

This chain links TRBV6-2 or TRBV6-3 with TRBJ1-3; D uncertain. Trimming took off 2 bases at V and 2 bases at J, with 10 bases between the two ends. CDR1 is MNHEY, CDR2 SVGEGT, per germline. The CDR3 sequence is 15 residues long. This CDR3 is CASSYGLPAGNTIYF. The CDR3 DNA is TGTGCCAGCAGTTACGGTTTGCCAGCTGGAAACACCATATATTTT.

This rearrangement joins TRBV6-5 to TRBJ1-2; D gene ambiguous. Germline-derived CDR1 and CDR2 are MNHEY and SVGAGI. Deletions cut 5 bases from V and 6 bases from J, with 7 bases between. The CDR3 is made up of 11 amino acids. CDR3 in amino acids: CASSSSNGYTF. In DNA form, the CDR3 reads TGTGCCAGCAGTAGTTCGAATGGCTACACCTTC.

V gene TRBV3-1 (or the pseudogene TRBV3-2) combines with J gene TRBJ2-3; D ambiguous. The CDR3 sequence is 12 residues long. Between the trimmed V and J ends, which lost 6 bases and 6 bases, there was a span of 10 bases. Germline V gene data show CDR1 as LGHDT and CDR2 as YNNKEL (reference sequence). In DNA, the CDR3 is TGTGCCAGCAGTCGCGATTGGGATACGCAGTATTTT. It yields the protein CASSRDWDTQYF.

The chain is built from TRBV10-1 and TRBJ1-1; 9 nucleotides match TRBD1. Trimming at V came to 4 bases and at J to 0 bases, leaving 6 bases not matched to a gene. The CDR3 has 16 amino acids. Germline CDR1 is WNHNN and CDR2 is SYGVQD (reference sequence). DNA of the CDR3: TGCGCCAGCAGTGCGTTCGGGACAGGGCTGAACACTGAAGCTTTCTTT. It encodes CASSAFGTGLNTEAFF.

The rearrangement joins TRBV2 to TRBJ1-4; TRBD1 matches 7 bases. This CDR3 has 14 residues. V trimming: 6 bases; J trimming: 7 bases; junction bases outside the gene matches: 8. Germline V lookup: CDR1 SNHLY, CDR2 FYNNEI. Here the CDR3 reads CASRVQGSGEKLFF. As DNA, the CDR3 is TGTGCCAGCAGAGTACAGGGGAGTGGTGAAAAACTGTTTTTT.

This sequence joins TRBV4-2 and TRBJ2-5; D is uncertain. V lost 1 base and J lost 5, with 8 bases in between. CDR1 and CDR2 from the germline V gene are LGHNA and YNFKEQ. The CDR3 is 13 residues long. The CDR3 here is CASSQALGETQYF. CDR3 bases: TGTGCCAGCAGCCAAGCTCTAGGTGAGACCCAGTACTTC.

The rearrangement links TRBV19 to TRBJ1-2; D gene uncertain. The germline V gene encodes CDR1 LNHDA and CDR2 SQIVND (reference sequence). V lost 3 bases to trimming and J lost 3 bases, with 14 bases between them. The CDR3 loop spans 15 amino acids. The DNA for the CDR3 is TGTGCCAGTAGTATCTTGACCGGCCAAGACTATGGCTACACCTTC. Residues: CASSILTGQDYGYTF.

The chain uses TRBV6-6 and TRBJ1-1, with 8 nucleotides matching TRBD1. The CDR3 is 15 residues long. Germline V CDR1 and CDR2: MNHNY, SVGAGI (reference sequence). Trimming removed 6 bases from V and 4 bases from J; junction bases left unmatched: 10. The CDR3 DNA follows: TGTGCCAGCAGAAAAGCAGGGGGCTTGGTCACTGAAGCTTTCTTT. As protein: CASRKAGGLVTEAFF.

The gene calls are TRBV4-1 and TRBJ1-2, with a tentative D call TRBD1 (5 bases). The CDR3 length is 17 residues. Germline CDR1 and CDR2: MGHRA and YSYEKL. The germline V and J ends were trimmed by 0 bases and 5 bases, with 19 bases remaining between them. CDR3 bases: TGCGCCAGCAGCCAAGACGCACTACCGGGGCCTGGATATGGCTACACCTTC. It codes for CASSQDALPGPGYGYTF.

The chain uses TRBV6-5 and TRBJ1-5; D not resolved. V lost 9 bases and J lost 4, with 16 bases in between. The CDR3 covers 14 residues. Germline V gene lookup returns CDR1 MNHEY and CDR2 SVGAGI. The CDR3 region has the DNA TGTGCCAGTAGCTCGGGAAGTGGGAATCAGCCCCAGCATTTT. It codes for CASSSGSGNQPQHF.

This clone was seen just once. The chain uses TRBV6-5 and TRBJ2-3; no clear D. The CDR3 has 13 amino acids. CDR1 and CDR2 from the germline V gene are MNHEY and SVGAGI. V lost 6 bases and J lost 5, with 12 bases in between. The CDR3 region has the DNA TGTGCCAGCAGGCAAATAGTTGGAGATACGCAGTATTTT. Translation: CASRQIVGDTQYF.

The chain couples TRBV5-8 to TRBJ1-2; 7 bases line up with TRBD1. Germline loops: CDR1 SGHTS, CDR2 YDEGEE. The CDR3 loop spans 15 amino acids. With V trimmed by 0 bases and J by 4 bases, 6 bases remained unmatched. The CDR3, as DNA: TGTGCCAGCAGCTTGGTTTTAGCAGGGGGCTATGGCTACACCTTC. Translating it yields CASSLVLAGGYGYTF.